These 16 T cell receptor beta chains were sequenced from one sample in a study of T cell responses to AZD1222 COVID-19 vaccine. Using immunoSEQ multiplex PCR, the repertoire was profiled, and TCRdb retains in-frame clones only, with some absent. The repertoire includes approximately 110,000 clones, 89% of them detected once, and approximately 4.5% sits in the top ten. The sample was peripheral blood, taken on day 0 of AZD1222 vaccination. All receptors derive from an adult in good health.

The chain recombines TRBV6-6 with TRBJ2-7; possible D gene TRBD2, 6 bases. CDR1 and CDR2 (germline): MNHNY, SVGAGI (reference sequence). The V end was cut by 5 bases, the J end by 3 bases, with 20 bases between. CDR3 length equals 16 residues. CDR3 DNA: TGTGCCAGCAGTAGCTCGACCGGGACTGGGGGCTACGAGCAGTACTTC. Amino acid sequence: CASSSSTGTGGYEQYF.

The rearrangement joins TRBV19 to TRBJ2-7; perhaps TRBD2 as D (6 bases). The V gene lost 5 bases and the J gene lost 7 bases, with 15 bases spanning the gap. Per the germline V gene, CDR1 is LNHDA and CDR2 is SQIVND (reference sequence). The CDR3 runs 13 residues. This CDR3 is CASSWGVGSEQYF. The DNA of the CDR3 is TGTGCCAGTAGTTGGGGGGTCGGATCTGAGCAGTACTTC.

This clone was counted a single time. The chain couples TRBV7-3 to TRBJ2-1; 14 positions match TRBD2. Germline V gene lookup returns CDR1 SGHTA and CDR2 FQGTGA. V dropped 5 bases and J dropped 7; count of bases not matched to a gene: 4. The CDR3 has 15 residues. CDR3 region: CASSQGLAGVNEQFF. Here the CDR3 DNA reads TGTGCCAGCAGCCAGGGACTAGCGGGGGTTAATGAGCAGTTCTTC.

The genes are TRBV21-1 and TRBJ1-1. TRBV21-1 is an annotated pseudogene. The CDR3 consists of 17 residues. The CDR3 is CASSKVGNGRLSTEAFF. Here the CDR3 DNA reads TGTGCCAGCAGCAAAGTTGGGAACGGTCGCTTGAGCACTGAAGCTTTCTTT.

The chain couples TRBV28 to TRBJ1-4; 10 bases fit TRBD1. The J segment lost 6 bases and the V segment lost 10 bases, leaving 8 bases of the junction unmatched. The CDR3 spans 14 residues. Germline values: CDR1 MDHEN, CDR2 SYDVKM. The CDR3 spells CATRLGTGDEKLFF. The CDR3 DNA is TGTGCCACACGTTTGGGGACAGGGGATGAAAAACTGTTTTTT.

This chain joins TRBV3-1 (or the pseudogene TRBV3-2) and TRBJ1-5; D possibly corresponds to TRBD1 (6 bases). V shed 5 bases and J shed 4 bases, with 9 bases lying between them. The CDR3 is 13 residues long. Germline values: CDR1 LGHDT, CDR2 YNNKEL (reference sequence). The CDR3 loop reads CASSGDTNQPQHF. As DNA, the CDR3 is TGTGCCAGCAGCGGGGACACGAATCAGCCCCAGCATTTT.

V gene TRBV27 combines with J gene TRBJ2-3, with 10 bases matching TRBD1. J gave up 14 bases and V 3 bases, and 17 bases lay outside the gene matches. The CDR3 totals 16 residues. CDR1 and CDR2 from the germline V gene are MNHEY and SMNVEV (reference sequence). The CDR3 coding sequence is TGTGCCAGCAGTTTCTCATCTAACTCGGACAGGGGGGGTTTGTATTTT. Translating it yields CASSFSSNSDRGGLYF.

In regard to this clone: Given the absence of the conserved phenylalanine or tryptophan at the CDR3 end, a read error is likely. The V call is TRBV9, the J call TRBJ1-5; D is uncertain. Trimming removed 2 bases at V and 1 base at J, with 7 bases between. This CDR3 region has 14 residues. Germline CDR1 reads SGDLS; CDR2 reads YYNGEE. Written as DNA, the CDR3 is TGTGCCAGCAGCGTGGGAATGAGCAATCAGCCCCAGCATCTT. Protein: CASSVGMSNQPQHL.

The chain is built from TRBV20-1 and TRBJ1-1, with TRBD1 matching 8 bases. This CDR3 contains 11 residues. Per the germline V gene, CDR1 is DFQATT and CDR2 is SNEGSKA (reference sequence). CDR3 in amino acids: CSTDRGVEAFF. As DNA, the CDR3 is TGCAGCACCGACAGGGGCGTCGAAGCTTTCTTT.

This clone showed up just once. The rearrangement uses TRBV7-9 and TRBJ1-2; tentatively, D is TRBD1 (5 bases). Germline V gives CDR1 SEHNR, CDR2 FQNEAQ (reference sequence). Trimming took off 6 bases at V and 4 bases at J, with 27 bases between the two ends. The CDR3 sequence is 18 residues long. The CDR3 bases are TGTGCCAGCAGGGTAGGGTTGGCTAAATCAAGGGACCCCTATGGCTACACCTTC. Residues: CASRVGLAKSRDPYGYTF.

The rearrangement uses TRBV6-5 and TRBJ1-5, with D hard to call. The germline gives CDR1 MNHEY, CDR2 SVGAGI. The CDR3 length is 15 residues. V gave up 3 bases and J gave up 1 base, with 10 bases separating them. The CDR3 region is CASSYSYTSNQPQHF. Here the CDR3 DNA reads TGTGCCAGCAGTTATTCATACACGAGCAATCAGCCCCAGCATTTT.

V gene TRBV27 combines with J gene TRBJ1-5, with D uncertain. The CDR3 consists of 13 residues. The germline V and J ends were trimmed by 3 bases and 3 bases, with 6 bases remaining between them. The V gene's germline CDR1 is MNHEY and CDR2 SMNVEV (reference sequence). The CDR3 spells CASSFWVNQPQHF. CDR3 sequence (DNA): TGTGCCAGCAGTTTTTGGGTCAATCAGCCCCAGCATTTT.

This rearrangement joins TRBV6-1 to TRBJ1-1, with 7 bases lining up with TRBD1. This CDR3 region has 19 residues. J was trimmed by 2 bases and V by 1 base; bases with no gene match: 16. The germline V gene encodes CDR1 MNHNS and CDR2 SASEGT. The CDR3 region has the DNA TGTGCCAGCAGTGAAGGAAGCGGTTACGGGGACAGACAAAACACTGAAGCTTTCTTT. This translates into CASSEGSGYGDRQNTEAFF.

The V and J genes are TRBV19 and TRBJ1-2; TRBD1 might be the D (6 bases). V lost 3 bases and J 8 bases, leaving 19 bases between the germline ends. The CDR3 has 15 residues. Per germline, CDR1 LNHDA and CDR2 SQIVND (reference sequence). CDR3 DNA: TGTGCCAGTAGTATGGGAGGACAGTCCTTTGTGGGCTACACCTTC. Protein product: CASSMGGQSFVGYTF.

The V and J genes are TRBV11-2 and TRBJ1-2, with D tentatively TRBD1 (6 bases). The germline V and J ends were trimmed by 2 bases and 4 bases, with 8 bases remaining between them. Germline loops: CDR1 SGHAT, CDR2 FQNNGV. The CDR3 spans 13 residues. The CDR3, as DNA: TGTGCCAGCAGCTTACAGGGGTTCTATGGCTACACCTTC. It encodes CASSLQGFYGYTF.

CDR3 sequence (DNA): TGTGCCAGCAGCTCCGGGACTAGCGGCACAGATACGCAGTATTTT. As protein: CASSSGTSGTDTQYF. The chain joins TRBV4-2 to TRBJ2-3; 10 nucleotides match TRBD2. This CDR3 region has 15 residues. Germline CDR1 reads LGHNA; CDR2 reads YNFKEQ. V was clipped by 5 bases and J by 1 base; unmatched bases: 3.